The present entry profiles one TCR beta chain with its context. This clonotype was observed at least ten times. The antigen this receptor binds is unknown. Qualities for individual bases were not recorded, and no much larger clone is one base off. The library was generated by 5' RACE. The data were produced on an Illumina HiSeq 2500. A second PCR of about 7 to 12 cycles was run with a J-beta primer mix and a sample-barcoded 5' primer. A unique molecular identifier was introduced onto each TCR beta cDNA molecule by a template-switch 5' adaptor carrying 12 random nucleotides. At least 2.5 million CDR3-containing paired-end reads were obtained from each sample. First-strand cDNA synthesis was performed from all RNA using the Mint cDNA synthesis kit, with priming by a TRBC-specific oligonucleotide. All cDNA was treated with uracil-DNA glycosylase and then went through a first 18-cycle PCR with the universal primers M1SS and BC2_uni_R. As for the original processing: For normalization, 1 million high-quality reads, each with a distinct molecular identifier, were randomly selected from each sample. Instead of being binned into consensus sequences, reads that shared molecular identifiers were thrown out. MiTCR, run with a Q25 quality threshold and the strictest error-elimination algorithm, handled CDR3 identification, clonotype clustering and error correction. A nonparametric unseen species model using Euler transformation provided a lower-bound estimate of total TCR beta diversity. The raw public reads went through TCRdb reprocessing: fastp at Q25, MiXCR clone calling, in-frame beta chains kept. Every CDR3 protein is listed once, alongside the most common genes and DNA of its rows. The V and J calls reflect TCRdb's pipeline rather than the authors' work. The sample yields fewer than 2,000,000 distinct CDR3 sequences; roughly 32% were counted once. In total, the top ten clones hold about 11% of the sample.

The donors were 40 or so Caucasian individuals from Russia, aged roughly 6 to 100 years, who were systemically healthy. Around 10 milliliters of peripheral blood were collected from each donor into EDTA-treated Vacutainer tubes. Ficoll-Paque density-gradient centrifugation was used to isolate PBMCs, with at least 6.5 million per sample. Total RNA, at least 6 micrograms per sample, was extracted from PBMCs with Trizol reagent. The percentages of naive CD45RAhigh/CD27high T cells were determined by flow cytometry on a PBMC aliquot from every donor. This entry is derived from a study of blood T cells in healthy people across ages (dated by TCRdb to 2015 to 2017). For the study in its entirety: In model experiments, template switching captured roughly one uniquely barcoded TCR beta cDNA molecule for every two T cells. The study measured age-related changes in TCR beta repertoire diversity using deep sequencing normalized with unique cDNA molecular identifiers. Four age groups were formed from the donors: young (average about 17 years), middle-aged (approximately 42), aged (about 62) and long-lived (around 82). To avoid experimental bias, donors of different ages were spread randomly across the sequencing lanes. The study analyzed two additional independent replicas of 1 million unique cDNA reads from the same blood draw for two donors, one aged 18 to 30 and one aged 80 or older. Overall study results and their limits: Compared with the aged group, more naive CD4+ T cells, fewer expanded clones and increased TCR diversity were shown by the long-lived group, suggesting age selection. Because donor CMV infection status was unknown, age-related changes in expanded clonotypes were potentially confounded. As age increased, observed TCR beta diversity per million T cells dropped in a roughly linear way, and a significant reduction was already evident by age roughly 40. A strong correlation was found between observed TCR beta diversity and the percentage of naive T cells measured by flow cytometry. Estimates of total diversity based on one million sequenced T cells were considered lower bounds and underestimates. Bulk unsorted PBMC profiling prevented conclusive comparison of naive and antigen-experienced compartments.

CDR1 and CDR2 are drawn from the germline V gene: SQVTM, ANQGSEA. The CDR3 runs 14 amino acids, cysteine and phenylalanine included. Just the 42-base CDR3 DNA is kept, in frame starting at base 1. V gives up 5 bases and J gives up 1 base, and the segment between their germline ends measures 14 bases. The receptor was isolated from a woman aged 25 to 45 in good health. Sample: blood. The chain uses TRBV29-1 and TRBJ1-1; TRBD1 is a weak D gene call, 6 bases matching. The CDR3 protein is CSVLRQGKNTEAFF. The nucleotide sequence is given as TGCAGCGTTTTAAGGCAGGGGAAGAACACTGAAGCTTTCTTT.